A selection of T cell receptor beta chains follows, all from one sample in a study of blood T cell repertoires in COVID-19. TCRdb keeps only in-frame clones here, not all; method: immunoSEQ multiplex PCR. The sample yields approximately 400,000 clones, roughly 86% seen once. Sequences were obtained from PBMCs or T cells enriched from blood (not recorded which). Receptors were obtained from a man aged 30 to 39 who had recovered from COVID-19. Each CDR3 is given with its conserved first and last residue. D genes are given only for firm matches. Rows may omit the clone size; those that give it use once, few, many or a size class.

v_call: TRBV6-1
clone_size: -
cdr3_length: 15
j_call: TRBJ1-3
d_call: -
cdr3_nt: TGTGCCAGCAGTGAGGGCAGAAGCTCTGGAAACACCATATATTTT
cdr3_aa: CASSEGRSSGNTIYF

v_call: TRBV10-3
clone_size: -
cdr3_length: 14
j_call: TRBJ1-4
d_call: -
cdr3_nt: TGTGCCATCAGGTCCAGCAGGGAAAATGAAAAACTGTTTTTT
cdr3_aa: CAIRSSRENEKLFF

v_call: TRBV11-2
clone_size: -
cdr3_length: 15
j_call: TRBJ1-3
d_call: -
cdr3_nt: TGTGCCAGCAGGCCCTCGGGGGGCTCTGGAAACACCATATATTTT
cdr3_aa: CASRPSGGSGNTIYF

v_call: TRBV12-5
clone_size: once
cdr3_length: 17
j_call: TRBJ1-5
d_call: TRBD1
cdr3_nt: TGTGCTAGTGTTTGGGGGCCCTCGGGACAGCTAAATCAGCCCCAGCATTTT
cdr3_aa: CASVWGPSGQLNQPQHF

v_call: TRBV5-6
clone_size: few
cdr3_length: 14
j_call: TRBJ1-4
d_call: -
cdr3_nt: TGTGCCAGCAGCTTCCGGGGAGTGGGTGAAAAACTGTTTTTT
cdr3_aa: CASSFRGVGEKLFF

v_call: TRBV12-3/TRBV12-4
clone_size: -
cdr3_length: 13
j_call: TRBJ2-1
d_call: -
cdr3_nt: TGTGCCAGCAGTTTACGTGGGGGGGCTGAGCAGTTCTTC
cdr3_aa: CASSLRGGAEQFF

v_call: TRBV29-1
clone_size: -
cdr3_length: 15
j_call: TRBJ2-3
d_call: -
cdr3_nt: TGCAGCGTCGAAGAGCAGGATGTCTTTACAGATACGCAGTATTTT
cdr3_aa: CSVEEQDVFTDTQYF

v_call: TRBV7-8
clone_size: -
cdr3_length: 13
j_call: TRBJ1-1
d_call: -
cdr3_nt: TGTGCCAGCAGCAAAGGGAGCCAAGCTGAAGCTTTCTTT
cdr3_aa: CASSKGSQAEAFF

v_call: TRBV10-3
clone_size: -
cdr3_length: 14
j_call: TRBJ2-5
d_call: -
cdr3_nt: TGTGCCATCAGTGGCGGGAATATAGTAGAGACCCAGTACTTC
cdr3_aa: CAISGGNIVETQYF

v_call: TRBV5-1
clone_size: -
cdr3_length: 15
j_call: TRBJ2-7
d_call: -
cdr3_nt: TGCGCCAGCAGCTTGGGGCGGGGGCAAACGGACGAGCAGTACTTC
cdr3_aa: CASSLGRGQTDEQYF

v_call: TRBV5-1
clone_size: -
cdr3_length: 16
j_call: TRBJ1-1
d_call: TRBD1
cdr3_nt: TGCGCCAGCAGCTTGGGGGACAGGCAAATGAACACTGAAGCTTTCTTT
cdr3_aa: CASSLGDRQMNTEAFF

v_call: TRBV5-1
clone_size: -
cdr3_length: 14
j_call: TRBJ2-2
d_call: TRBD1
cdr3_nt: TGCGCCAGCAGCTTTGGACAGGGGCCCGGGGAGCTGTTTTTT
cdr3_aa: CASSFGQGPGELFF

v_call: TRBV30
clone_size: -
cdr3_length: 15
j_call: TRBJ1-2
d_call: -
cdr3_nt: TGTGCCTGGAGGAAATCGACAGGCGCTAACTATGGCTACACCTTC
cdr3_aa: CAWRKSTGANYGYTF

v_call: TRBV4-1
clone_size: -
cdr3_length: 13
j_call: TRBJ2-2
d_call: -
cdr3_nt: TGCGCCAGCCGAGAGGGGGGGCCCGGGGAGCTGTTTTTT
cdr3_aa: CASREGGPGELFF

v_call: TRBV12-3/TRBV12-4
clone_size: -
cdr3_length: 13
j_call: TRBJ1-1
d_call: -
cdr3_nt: TGTGCCAGCAGTTTACTTGGGCAGCTTGAAGCTTTCTTT
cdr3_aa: CASSLLGQLEAFF

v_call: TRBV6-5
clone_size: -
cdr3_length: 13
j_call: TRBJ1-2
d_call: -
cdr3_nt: TGTGCCAGCAGTTACGGTGTAGCCGATGGCTACACCTTC
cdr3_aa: CASSYGVADGYTF

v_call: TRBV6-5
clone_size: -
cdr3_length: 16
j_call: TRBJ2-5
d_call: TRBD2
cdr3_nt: TGTGCCAGCAGTTACCGTGGCGGGGGGGCCATGGAGACCCAGTACTTC
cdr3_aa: CASSYRGGGAMETQYF

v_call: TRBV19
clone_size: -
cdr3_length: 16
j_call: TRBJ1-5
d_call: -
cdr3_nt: TGTGCCAGTAAGAGGGTAGAACAGGGAAGCAATCAGCCCCAGCATTTT
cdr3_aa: CASKRVEQGSNQPQHF

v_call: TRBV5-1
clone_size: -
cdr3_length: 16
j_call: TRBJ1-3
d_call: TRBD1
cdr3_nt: TGCGCCAGCAGCTTGCCAGGGGGGAGCTCTGGAAACACCATATATTTT
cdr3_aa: CASSLPGGSSGNTIYF

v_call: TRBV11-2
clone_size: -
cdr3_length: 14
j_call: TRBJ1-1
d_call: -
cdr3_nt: TGTGCCAGCAGCCAGGGGCCTTGGAACACTGAAGCTTTCTTT
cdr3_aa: CASSQGPWNTEAFF

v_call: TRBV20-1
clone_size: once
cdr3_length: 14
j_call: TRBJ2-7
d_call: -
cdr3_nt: TGCAGTGCTAGTGAAGACACCCCCTCCTACGAGCAGTACTTC
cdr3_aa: CSASEDTPSYEQYF